These 31 T cell receptor beta chains came from one sample sequenced in a study of blood T cell repertoires in COVID-19. Generated by immunoSEQ multiplex PCR, the TCRdb table keeps only in-frame clones and is missing some. The sample lists about 170,000 clones, 85% seen once, with about 8.1% in the top ten. Source material: peripheral blood. The receptors were sampled from a woman aged 80 or over with COVID-19, enrolled during active disease.

The chain combines TRBV5-1 with TRBJ2-5, with D perhaps matching TRBD2 (5 bases). The CDR3 contains 11 residues. Trimming took 4 bases from V and 5 from J, leaving 6 bases between them. Germline V CDR1 and CDR2: SGHRS, YFSETQ. The CDR3 is CASSEGETQYF. CDR3 DNA: TGCGCCAGCAGCGAGGGTGAGACCCAGTACTTC.

V usage is TRBV5-1 and J usage is TRBJ2-2, with a tentative D call TRBD1 (7 bases). V dropped 4 bases and J dropped 1 base, with 14 bases sitting between them. Germline-derived CDR1 and CDR2 are SGHRS and YFSETQ. The CDR3 consists of 16 residues. CDR3 bases: TGCGCCAGCAGCCTCCAGGGGGGCGGGAACACCGGGGAGCTGTTTTTT. Protein product: CASSLQGGGNTGELFF.

The genes are TRBV3-1 (or the pseudogene TRBV3-2) and TRBJ1-1, with 11 bases fitting TRBD1. CDR1 and CDR2 from the germline V gene are LGHDT and YNNKEL (reference sequence). This CDR3 comprises 13 residues. V was clipped by 2 bases and J by 9 bases; unmatched bases: 2. Here the CDR3 reads CASSQTDRGQAFF. The CDR3 DNA reads as TGTGCCAGCAGCCAAACGGACAGGGGGCAAGCTTTCTTT.

The chain employs TRBV5-5 and TRBJ2-5, with D tentatively TRBD1 (5 bases). V was cut by 1 base and J by 1 base, with 14 bases left in between. Germline values: CDR1 SGHKS, CDR2 YYEKEE (reference sequence). The CDR3 totals 16 residues. The CDR3, as DNA: TGTGCCAGCAGCTTGTCCCACCCAGGGATCCAAGAGACCCAGTACTTC. Protein sequence: CASSLSHPGIQETQYF.

The rearrangement uses TRBV6-5 and TRBJ1-6; 10 bases are a match to TRBD1. CDR3 length: 14 amino acids. Trimming removed 6 bases from V and 10 bases from J; junction bases left unmatched: 6. The V gene's germline CDR1 is MNHEY and CDR2 SVGAGI. The DNA of the CDR3 is TGTGCCAGCAGCTCCGACAGGGGGCTGTCACCCCTCCACTTT. Protein: CASSSDRGLSPLHF.

The V gene is TRBV6-6, the J gene TRBJ1-3; D call uncertain. This CDR3 has 13 amino acids. The V gene's germline CDR1 is MNHNY and CDR2 SVGAGI (reference sequence). The CDR3: CGVAPDSGNTIYF. For the CDR3, the DNA is TGTGGAGTAGCCCCGGATTCTGGAAACACCATATATTTT.

This CDR3 is CASKLGDNNQPQHF. The CDR3 DNA reads TGTGCCTCAAAACTAGGGGACAATAATCAGCCCCAGCATTTT. V is TRBV6-5 and J is TRBJ1-5; D perhaps matches TRBD1 (6 bases). The V end was cut by 11 bases, the J end by 4 bases, with 18 bases between. The germline gives CDR1 MNHEY, CDR2 SVGAGI. This CDR3 comprises 14 residues.

The chain couples TRBV11-2 to TRBJ1-6, with a tentative D call TRBD1 (5 bases). CDR3 length: 11 amino acids. The ends were cut back, 6 bases at V and 14 bases at J, with 11 bases in the middle. Germline CDR1 is SGHAT and CDR2 is FQNNGV. The CDR3 region is CASRNDRSLHF. In nucleotides, the CDR3 is TGTGCCAGCAGAAACGACAGATCCCTCCACTTT.

The chain recombines TRBV5-1 with TRBJ1-4, with D perhaps TRBD1 (6 bases). Germline values: CDR1 SGHRS, CDR2 YFSETQ. The CDR3 loop spans 15 amino acids. With 4 bases removed from V and 8 bases from J, the gap between germline ends came to 18 bases. The CDR3 spells CASSLGNRAEEKLFF. CDR3 in DNA: TGCGCCAGCAGCCTGGGGAACAGGGCGGAGGAAAAACTGTTTTTT.

This clone was recorded only once. V and J are TRBV19 and TRBJ1-1, with 10 positions matching TRBD1. After removal of 6 bases from V and 3 bases from J, the junction contained 7 bases not matched to a gene. The CDR3 loop spans 15 amino acids. Germline V gene lookup returns CDR1 LNHDA and CDR2 SQIVND (reference sequence). This CDR3 reads CASRTGQGFDTEAFF. Written as DNA, the CDR3 is TGTGCCAGTAGGACGGGACAGGGGTTTGACACTGAAGCTTTCTTT.

This clone has a single count. This chain links TRBV6-5 with TRBJ1-2, with no clear D. The CDR3 has 14 amino acids. The germline gives CDR1 MNHEY, CDR2 SVGAGI. Trimming took off 6 bases at V and 1 base at J, with 12 bases between the two ends. CDR3 sequence reads: CASRREGINYGYTF. The CDR3 DNA reads TGTGCCAGCAGAAGGGAGGGCATTAACTATGGCTACACCTTC.

The genes are TRBV7-2 and TRBJ2-7; no reliable D call. Germline assignment: CDR1 SGHTA and CDR2 FQGNSA. With 2 bases removed from V and 5 bases from J, the gap between germline ends came to 10 bases. CDR3 length: 13 residues. For the CDR3, the DNA is TGTGCCAGCAGCTTAATGGTGAGGAACGAGCAGTACTTC. Translation: CASSLMVRNEQYF. Drawing the rest from reference TRBV7-2 and TRBJ2-7, the complete variable domain is GAGVSQSPSNKVTEKGKDVELRCDPISGHTALYWYRQSLGQGLEFLIYFQGNSAPDKSGLPSDRFSAERTGGSVSTLTIQRTQQEDSAVYLCASSLMVRNEQYFGPGTRLTVT.

The genes are TRBV5-8 and TRBJ2-3; 14 bases align to TRBD2. The germline V gene encodes CDR1 SGHTS and CDR2 YDEGEE. The CDR3 runs 17 residues. After removal of 2 bases from V and 6 bases from J, the junction contained 8 bases not matched to a gene. As DNA, the CDR3 is TGTGCCAGCAGCTTCCCCGGGACTAGCGGGGGCAGGGATACGCAGTATTTT. Residues: CASSFPGTSGGRDTQYF.

The chain is built from TRBV5-1 and TRBJ2-1, with 7 nucleotides matching TRBD1. CDR1 and CDR2 from the germline V gene are SGHRS and YFSETQ. This CDR3 is 17 amino acids long. The V and J ends lost 4 bases and 4 bases, in that order; junction bases with no gene match: 14. CDR3 amino acids: CASSAAGTAPSYNEQFF. The CDR3 nucleotides are TGCGCCAGCAGCGCCGCCGGGACAGCCCCTTCTTACAATGAGCAGTTCTTC.

The rearrangement links TRBV7-8 to TRBJ1-2; possible D gene TRBD1, 5 bases. Germline CDR1 reads SGHVS; CDR2 reads FQNEAQ. Trimming shortened V by 0 bases and J by 6 bases, and 5 bases separated the two germline ends. The CDR3 sequence is 12 residues long. The CDR3 reads CASSLAGDGYTF. CDR3 nucleotide sequence: TGTGCCAGCAGCTTAGCAGGGGATGGCTACACCTTC.

The chain is built from TRBV5-5 and TRBJ1-2; 8 nucleotides line up with TRBD1. Germline V gene lookup returns CDR1 SGHKS and CDR2 YYEKEE (reference sequence). J gave up 5 bases and V 6 bases, and 15 bases lay outside the gene matches. The CDR3 has 16 residues. The CDR3 is CASTRQGQGSSYGYTF. The CDR3 DNA sequence: TGTGCCAGCACCCGACAGGGGCAGGGTAGTTCGTATGGCTACACCTTC.

Remarks on this clone: Other DNA sequences of this sample code for an identical CDR3. V gene TRBV18 combines with J gene TRBJ2-7, with a tentative D call TRBD2 (6 bases). The CDR3 is made up of 13 amino acids. Trimming pared 2 bases from V and 2 bases from J, leaving 7 bases between. From germline, CDR1 is KGHSH and CDR2 LQKENI. The chain's CDR3 is CASSPTGAYEQYF. CDR3 in DNA: TGTGCCAGCTCACCAACGGGGGCCTACGAGCAGTACTTC.

This clone was picked up many times. The genes are TRBV18 and TRBJ1-6; tentative D call: TRBD1 (5 bases). V lost 1 base and J 7 bases, leaving 11 bases between the germline ends. Germline V CDR1 and CDR2: KGHSH, LQKENI. The length of the CDR3 is 15 residues. The CDR3 DNA follows: TGTGCCAGCTCACCACTCGGACACGAGAATTCACCCCTCCACTTT. This gives the protein CASSPLGHENSPLHF.

The chain carries TRBV5-1 and TRBJ2-5, with no clear D. Trimming pared 1 base from V and 4 bases from J, leaving 11 bases between. Germline V lookup: CDR1 SGHRS, CDR2 YFSETQ. This CDR3 is 14 amino acids long. For the CDR3, the DNA is TGCGCCAGCAGCTTGACTGGGCAGACAGAGACCCAGTACTTC. Its translation: CASSLTGQTETQYF.

This chain joins TRBV7-3 and TRBJ2-3, with a possible D match to TRBD1 (6 bases). This CDR3 comprises 13 residues. CDR1 and CDR2 from the germline V gene are SGHTA and FQGTGA. V was trimmed by 4 bases and J by 4 bases, leaving 9 bases between them. The CDR3 sequence is CASSSTGSDTQYF. CDR3 DNA: TGTGCCAGCAGCTCCACAGGGTCAGATACGCAGTATTTT.

The chain uses TRBV2 and TRBJ1-5; weak D call: TRBD1 (5 bases). Germline CDR1 reads SNHLY; CDR2 reads FYNNEI. This CDR3 spans 12 amino acids. The V end was cut by 7 bases, the J end by 10 bases, with 14 bases between. The CDR3 reads CASNDAGLPQHF. The CDR3 nucleotides are TGTGCCAGCAACGACGCGGGACTTCCCCAGCATTTT.

V gene TRBV28 combines with J gene TRBJ2-5; 10 bases match TRBD2. V trimming: 10 bases; J trimming: 5 bases; junction bases outside the gene matches: 10. This CDR3 has 14 residues. Germline V gives CDR1 MDHEN, CDR2 SYDVKM. The CDR3 region has the DNA TGTGCCACAGGGCTAGCGGGAGTCTTGGAGACCCAGTACTTC. Its translation is CATGLAGVLETQYF.

The chain has TRBV5-1 and TRBJ1-1; D is unclear. Germline-derived CDR1 and CDR2 are SGHRS and YFSETQ. V was cut by 4 bases and J by 4 bases, with 14 bases left in between. The CDR3 contains 14 residues. The CDR3, as DNA: TGCGCCAGCAGCCCCGAGGCCTTCGTCACTGAAGCTTTCTTT. The encoded protein is CASSPEAFVTEAFF.

The chain carries TRBV5-4 and TRBJ2-1, with D perhaps matching TRBD2 (6 bases). The germline V and J ends were trimmed by 7 bases and 4 bases, with 21 bases remaining between them. The germline CDR1 and CDR2 sequences are SGHNT and YYREEE (reference sequence). This CDR3 has 16 residues. CDR3 in DNA: TGTGCCAGCTGGGCTAGCGCCGGGTTCCGGTACAATGAGCAGTTCTTC. Protein: CASWASAGFRYNEQFF.

This chain links TRBV14 with TRBJ2-7; D is uncertain. This CDR3 region has 13 residues. The germline V gene encodes CDR1 SGHDN and CDR2 FVKESK. The ends were cut back, 0 bases at V and 4 bases at J, with 7 bases in the middle. The CDR3 is CASSQDNGYEQYF. The DNA of the CDR3 is TGTGCCAGCAGCCAAGACAACGGGTACGAGCAGTACTTC.

The genes are TRBV4-1 and TRBJ1-5; D uncertain. This CDR3 is 14 amino acids long. Germline assignment: CDR1 MGHRA and CDR2 YSYEKL. V lost 2 bases, J lost 5 bases, and 10 bases lay in between. The DNA for the CDR3 is TGCGCCAGCAGCCAACGGGATGGGGATCAGCCCCAGCATTTT. Translation: CASSQRDGDQPQHF.

The chain joins TRBV9 to TRBJ1-1; D not resolved. Trimming took 2 bases from V and 0 from J, leaving 11 bases between them. The CDR3 is 15 amino acids. The germline V gene has CDR1 SGDLS and CDR2 YYNGEE. CDR3 in amino acids: CASSVGGRMNTEAFF. Here the CDR3 DNA reads TGTGCCAGCAGCGTCGGAGGGCGCATGAACACTGAAGCTTTCTTT.

This chain uses TRBV21-1 with TRBJ2-7; the D segment call TRBD2 is taken from the table without a DNA check. TRBV21-1 represents a pseudogene. The CDR3 runs 16 residues. CDR3 residues: CASSRGLAGVEYEQYF. DNA for the CDR3: TGTGCCAGCAGCCGAGGACTAGCGGGAGTTGAGTACGAGCAGTACTTC.

The CDR3 protein is CASSLAREGRNYGYTF. CDR3 nucleotide sequence: TGTGCCAGCAGCTTAGCGCGGGAGGGGAGGAACTATGGCTACACCTTC. The rearrangement joins TRBV7-2 to TRBJ1-2; perhaps TRBD1 as D (5 bases). The CDR3 consists of 16 residues. Germline V gives CDR1 SGHTA, CDR2 FQGNSA. Between the trimmed V and J ends, which lost 0 bases and 2 bases, there was a span of 13 bases.

The V call is TRBV5-6, the J call TRBJ1-1, with 7 bases aligning to TRBD1. Per the germline V gene, CDR1 is SGHDT and CDR2 is YYEEEE. V lost 7 bases, J lost 4 bases, and 13 bases stayed unmatched. This CDR3 spans 15 amino acids. As DNA, the CDR3 is TGTGCCAGCGCAAGAGGGGGCGAGTTTATCACTGAAGCTTTCTTT. This sequence encodes CASARGGEFITEAFF. Full variable domain (rest looked up from reference TRBV5-6 and TRBJ1-1): DAGVTQSPTHLIKTRGQQVTLRCSPKSGHDTVSWYQQALGQGPQFIFQYYEEEERQRGNFPDRFSGHQFPNYSSELNVNALLLGDSALYLCASARGGEFITEAFFGQGTRLTVV.

This chain links TRBV6-2 or TRBV6-3 with TRBJ2-7; 11 nucleotides line up with TRBD2. The V and J ends lost 8 bases and 5 bases, in that order; junction bases with no gene match: 5. Germline V CDR1 and CDR2: MNHEY, SVGEGT. CDR3 length: 13 residues. CDR3 protein: CASGLAGGHEQYF. In nucleotides, the CDR3 is TGTGCCAGCGGCCTAGCGGGAGGCCACGAGCAGTACTTC.